A selection of T cell receptor beta chains follows, all from one sample in a study of regulatory T cells in long-lasting Graves disease. Using its own MiXCR run on the multiplex PCR reads, TCRdb lists one record per CDR3 protein. Of 350,000 to 450,000 distinct CDR3 sequences listed, around 21% were seen once; the top ten hold under 25%. The material was peripheral blood mononuclear cells (PBMCs), obtained when the disease was refractory, from a patient treated with antithyroid drugs. Receptors originate from a female donor with Graves disease. CDR3s include the opening cysteine and the closing phenylalanine or tryptophan. The order of the fields is V gene, J gene, CDR3 protein.

TRBV3-1	TRBJ1-1	CASSRADTEAFF
TRBV6-2/TRBV6-3	TRBJ1-4	CASSYAGPTNEKLFF
TRBV4-3	TRBJ2-7	CASSQGWIGRTYEQYF
TRBV19	TRBJ2-2	CAAGGHVNTGELFF
TRBV18	TRBJ2-7	CASSPMAGTYEQYF
TRBV29-1	TRBJ2-2	CSVEELPGELFF
TRBV12-3/TRBV12-4	TRBJ2-2	CASSFNGVTGELFF
TRBV9	TRBJ1-3	CASSVGPSNSGNTIYF
TRBV12-3/TRBV12-4	TRBJ1-4	CASSPQGKEKLFF
TRBV7-2	TRBJ2-1	CASGTRQNNEQFF
TRBV12-3/TRBV12-4	TRBJ2-3	CASSLALGDTQYF
TRBV27	TRBJ2-3	CASSLTTTPDTQYF
TRBV7-9	TRBJ1-1	CASSPTGGGTEAFF
TRBV28	TRBJ1-2	CASSLQVHGYTF
TRBV20-1	TRBJ1-2	CSARAPGDYGYTF
TRBV6-1	TRBJ1-2	CASRRATGGLYGYTF
TRBV28	TRBJ2-2	CASSFFDGGPNTGELFF
TRBV24-1	TRBJ2-5	CATSDLQSGTQYF
TRBV7-2	TRBJ1-5	CASSLGGVGNQPQHF
TRBV7-9	TRBJ2-7	CASSYRSGDEQYF
TRBV7-3	TRBJ2-2	CASSLMPPTGELFF
TRBV18	TRBJ1-1	CASSPDQNTEAFF
TRBV24-1	TRBJ2-2	CATSPTSGNTGELFF
TRBV6-1	TRBJ2-2	CASSTDTAGELFF
TRBV7-9	TRBJ2-2	CASSLAGPNTGELFF
TRBV4-3	TRBJ1-2	CASSQGVDPNGYTF